These 10 T cell receptor beta chains originate from one sample sequenced in a study of shared clonotypes between healthy human individuals. Sequencing was performed with immunoSEQ multiplex PCR; in TCRdb, only in-frame clones are kept and a portion is missing. The sample has millions of clones; 90% to 95% are singletons. The specimen was naive CD4+ T cells sorted from blood. The subset here: CD45RA+ positively selected. These receptor sequences come from a man aged 18 to 30 in good health.

This rearrangement joins TRBV28 to TRBJ2-1; TRBD1 matches 11 bases. There are 17 residues in the CDR3. V shed 1 base and J 9 bases; nucleotides not matched to a gene: 11. The germline gives CDR1 MDHEN, CDR2 SYDVKM. CDR3: CASSLSGRDRGIGEQFF. CDR3 nucleotides: TGTGCCAGCAGTTTATCGGGCCGGGACAGGGGGATCGGTGAGCAGTTCTTC.

Remarks on this clone: This sample also contains other DNA sequences that code for the same CDR3. The DNA for the CDR3 is TGTGCCAGCAGCTTGGGTGCCACTAACACTGAAGCTTTCTTT. It is translated as CASSLGATNTEAFF. The J gene is TRBJ1-1, the V gene TRBV5-5; no clear D. The CDR3 spans 14 residues. The germline V gene has CDR1 SGHKS and CDR2 YYEKEE (reference sequence). Trimming removed 0 bases at V and 2 bases at J, with 8 bases between.

The genes are TRBV11-3 and TRBJ2-5, with D tentatively TRBD1 (5 bases). CDR1 is SGHNT and CDR2 is YENEEA in the germline V gene. The germline V and J ends were trimmed by 1 base and 0 bases, with 9 bases remaining between them. The CDR3 is 15 residues long. As DNA, the CDR3 is TGTGCCAGCAGCTTAGGCGAGACAGACCAAGAGACCCAGTACTTC. Translation gives CASSLGETDQETQYF.

The rearrangement links TRBV2 to TRBJ1-1; 9 bases agree with TRBD1. The germline gives CDR1 SNHLY, CDR2 FYNNEI. The trim removed 6 bases at V and 6 bases at J, leaving 8 bases unmatched. The CDR3 has 14 residues. The CDR3 sequence is CASRFPGQGSEAFF. The CDR3 nucleotides are TGTGCCAGCAGGTTCCCGGGACAGGGATCTGAAGCTTTCTTT.

V is TRBV5-1 and J is TRBJ2-5; 14 nucleotides agree with TRBD2. The assigned J gene may be wrong: the sequence end matches TRBJ2-7 better. Germline V gene sequence: CDR1 SGHRS, CDR2 YFSETQ. The CDR3 runs to 16 residues. CDR3 residues: CASSGTSGSLSYEQYF. In DNA, the CDR3 is TGCGCCAGCAGTGGGACTAGCGGGAGTCTATCCTACGAGCAGTACTTC.

This clone was recorded once. The chain links TRBV5-6 to TRBJ2-1; TRBD2 agrees at 8 bases. Trimming took 2 bases from V and 11 from J; bases not matched to a gene: 3. Germline V CDR1 and CDR2: SGHDT, YYEEEE. CDR3 length equals 12 residues. CDR3 DNA sequence: TGTGCCAGCAGCTTACCGGGGGGGCAGCAGTTCTTC. The encoded protein is CASSLPGGQQFF. The variable domain in full, with the rest retrieved from reference TRBV5-6 and TRBJ2-1, is DAGVTQSPTHLIKTRGQQVTLRCSPKSGHDTVSWYQQALGQGPQFIFQYYEEEERQRGNFPDRFSGHQFPNYSSELNVNALLLGDSALYLCASSLPGGQQFFGPGTRLTVL.

The J gene is TRBJ2-3, the V gene TRBV6-1, with TRBD1 matching 8 bases. Per germline, CDR1 MNHNS and CDR2 SASEGT. The CDR3 consists of 14 residues. V lost 4 bases, J lost 5 bases, and 5 bases stayed unmatched. The chain's CDR3 is CASSGQGLGDTQYF. CDR3 coding DNA: TGTGCCAGCAGTGGACAGGGGCTGGGAGATACGCAGTATTTT.

The CDR3 nucleotides are TGTGCCAGCAGCGACGGTCCGACAGCTGCTGAGCAGTTCTTC. Translation gives CASSDGPTAAEQFF. V usage is TRBV5-6 and J usage is TRBJ2-1, with D possibly being TRBD1 (5 bases). CDR1 and CDR2 (germline): SGHDT, YYEEEE. The CDR3 loop spans 14 amino acids. The V end lost 4 bases, the J end lost 9 bases, and 17 bases lay between the germline ends.

V gene TRBV4-3 combines with J gene TRBJ2-5; TRBD2 matches at 8 bases. The CDR3 is made up of 18 amino acids. Trimming took 0 bases from V and 4 from J; bases not matched to a gene: 13. Germline V gene data show CDR1 as LGHNA and CDR2 as YSLEER. The CDR3 DNA follows: TGCGCCAGCAGCCAAGACTATGCTTCCGTCGCGGGAGGAGAGACCCAGTACTTC. Amino acid sequence: CASSQDYASVAGGETQYF.

The chain carries TRBV18 and TRBJ1-1; 8 nucleotides agree with TRBD1. V lost 2 bases, J lost 1 base, and 3 bases stayed unmatched. Germline CDR1 and CDR2: KGHSH and LQKENI. The CDR3 length is 15 residues. CDR3 amino acids: CASSPSGQGNTEAFF. As DNA, the CDR3 is TGTGCCAGCTCACCAAGCGGACAGGGGAACACTGAAGCTTTCTTT.